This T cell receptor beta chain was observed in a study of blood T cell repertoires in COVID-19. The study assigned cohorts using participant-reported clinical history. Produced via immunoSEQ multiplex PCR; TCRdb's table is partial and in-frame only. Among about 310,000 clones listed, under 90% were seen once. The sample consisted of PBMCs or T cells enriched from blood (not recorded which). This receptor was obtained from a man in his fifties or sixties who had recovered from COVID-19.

The CDR3 here is CASSSSAGGNEQYF. The CDR3 DNA sequence: TGTGCCAGCAGTTCCTCGGCGGGGGGGAACGAGCAGTACTTC. This sequence joins TRBV6-5 and TRBJ2-7; 9 positions agree with TRBD2. V shed 4 bases, J shed 5 bases, and the junction held 6 bases outside the gene matches. The germline V gene has CDR1 MNHEY and CDR2 SVGAGI. This CDR3 contains 14 residues.